This paragraph reports one T cell receptor beta chain. A much larger clone lies one base from this, so it may be a read error. The data were obtained in a study of tumor-infiltrating lymphocytes in primary liver carcinoma. V dropped 5 bases and J dropped 4; count of bases not matched to a gene: 9. The germline CDR1 and CDR2 sequences are MGHRA and YSYEKL. There are 15 residues in the CDR3. The researchers produced TCR beta cDNA from roughly 550 ng total RNA with a constant-region primer. Investigators got TCR beta libraries out of three nested multiplex PCR rounds, done with slightly modified ARM-PCR. Both of the initial two PCR rounds ran for around 9 cycles and employed TRBV1-TRBV30 forward primers alongside a C-beta reverse primer. TCRdb ran MiXCR on the multiplex PCR reads and lists one entry per CDR3 protein. The sample yields approximately 330,000 distinct CDR3 sequences, almost 65% seen once.

The blood RNA (from unsorted whole blood) was obtained, and germline DNA was also extracted. Specimen: peripheral blood. The genes are TRBV4-1 and TRBJ2-7; 9 positions agree with TRBD1. The receptor was isolated from a man aged 35 to 55 with primary liver carcinoma and hepatitis B virus infection. CDR3 DNA: TGCGCCAGCAGCATAACAGGGGGCTCGGGATACGAGCAGTACTTC. Translated: CASSITGGSGYEQYF.